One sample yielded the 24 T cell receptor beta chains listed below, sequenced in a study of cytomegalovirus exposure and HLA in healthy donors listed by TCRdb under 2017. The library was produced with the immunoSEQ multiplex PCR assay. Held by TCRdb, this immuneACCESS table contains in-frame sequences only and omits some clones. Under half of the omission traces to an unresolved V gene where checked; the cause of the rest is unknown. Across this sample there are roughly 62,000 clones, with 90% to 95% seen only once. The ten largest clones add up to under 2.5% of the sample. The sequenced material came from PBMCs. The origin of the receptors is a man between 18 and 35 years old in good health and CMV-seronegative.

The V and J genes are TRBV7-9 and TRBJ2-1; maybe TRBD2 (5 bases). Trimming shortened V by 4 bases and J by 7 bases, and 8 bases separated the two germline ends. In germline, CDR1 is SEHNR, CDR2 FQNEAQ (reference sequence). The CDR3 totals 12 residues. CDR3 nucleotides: TGTGCCAGCAGCTGGACGGGGAATGAGCAGTTCTTC. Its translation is CASSWTGNEQFF.

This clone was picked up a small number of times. The CDR3 is CAWARQGIGNEQFF. The CDR3 region has the DNA TGTGCCTGGGCCCGACAGGGAATAGGCAATGAGCAGTTCTTC. The chain links TRBV30 to TRBJ2-1, with TRBD1 matching over 7 bases. V lost 5 bases and J lost 6; bases outside the gene matches: 10. Germline loops: CDR1 GTSNPN, CDR2 SVGIG (reference sequence). The CDR3 consists of 14 residues.

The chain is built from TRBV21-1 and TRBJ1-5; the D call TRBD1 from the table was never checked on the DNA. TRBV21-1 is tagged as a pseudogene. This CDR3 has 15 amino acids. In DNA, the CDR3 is TGTGCCAGCAGTCGGACAGGAAGGTGGGGTCAGCCCCAGCATTTT. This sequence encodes CASSRTGRWGQPQHF.

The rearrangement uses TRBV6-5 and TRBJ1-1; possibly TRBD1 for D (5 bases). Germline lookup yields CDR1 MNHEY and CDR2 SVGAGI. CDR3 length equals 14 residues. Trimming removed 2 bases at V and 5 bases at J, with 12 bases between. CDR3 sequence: CASSYGREGTEAFF. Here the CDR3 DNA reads TGTGCCAGCAGTTACGGCAGGGAAGGGACTGAAGCTTTCTTT.

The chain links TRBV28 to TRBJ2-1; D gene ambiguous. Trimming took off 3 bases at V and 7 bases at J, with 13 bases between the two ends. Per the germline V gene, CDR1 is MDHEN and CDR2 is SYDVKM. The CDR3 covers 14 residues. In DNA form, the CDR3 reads TGTGCCAGCAGTTTCGGAGACGGTGTGAATGAGCAGTTCTTC. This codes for CASSFGDGVNEQFF.

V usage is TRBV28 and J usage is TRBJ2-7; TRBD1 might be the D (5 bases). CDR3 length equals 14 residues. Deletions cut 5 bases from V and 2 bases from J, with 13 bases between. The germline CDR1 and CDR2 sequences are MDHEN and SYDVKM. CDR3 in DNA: TGTGCCAGCAGTCAGGGCCCCGGAACCTACGAGCAGTACTTC. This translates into CASSQGPGTYEQYF.

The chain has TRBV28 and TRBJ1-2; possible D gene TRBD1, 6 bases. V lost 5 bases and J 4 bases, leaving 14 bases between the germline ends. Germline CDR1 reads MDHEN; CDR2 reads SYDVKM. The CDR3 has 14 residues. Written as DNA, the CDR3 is TGTGCCAGCAGTAAGCAGGGGTCACTCTATGGCTACACCTTC. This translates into CASSKQGSLYGYTF.

The CDR3 nucleotides are TGTGCCACCACCCGACTCGGCGGGTACACTGAAGCTTTCTTT. Its translation: CATTRLGGYTEAFF. The rearrangement uses TRBV2 and TRBJ1-1; no firm D call. From germline, CDR1 is SNHLY and CDR2 FYNNEI. The CDR3 has 14 residues. V dropped 10 bases and J dropped 3 bases, with 18 bases sitting between them.

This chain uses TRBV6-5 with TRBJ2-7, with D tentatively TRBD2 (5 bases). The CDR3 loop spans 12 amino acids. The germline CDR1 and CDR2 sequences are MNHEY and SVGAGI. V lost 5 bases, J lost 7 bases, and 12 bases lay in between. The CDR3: CASSDYRREQYF. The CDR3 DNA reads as TGTGCCAGCAGTGACTACCGTCGGGAGCAGTACTTC.

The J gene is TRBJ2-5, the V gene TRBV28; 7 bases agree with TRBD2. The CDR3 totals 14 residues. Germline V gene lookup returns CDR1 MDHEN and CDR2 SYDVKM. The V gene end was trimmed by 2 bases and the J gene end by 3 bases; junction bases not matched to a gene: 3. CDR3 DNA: TGTGCCAGCAGTTTAGCGGGAGCGGAAGAGACCCAGTACTTC. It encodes CASSLAGAEETQYF.

The CDR3 sequence is CASSAIGTTQPQHF. CDR3 bases: TGTGCCAGCAGTGCGATCGGGACAACGCAGCCCCAGCATTTT. The chain couples TRBV6-5 to TRBJ1-5; a weak D match, TRBD1 (6 bases). CDR1 and CDR2 from the germline V gene are MNHEY and SVGAGI. CDR3 length: 14 residues. V lost 5 bases to trimming and J lost 7 bases, with 15 bases between them.

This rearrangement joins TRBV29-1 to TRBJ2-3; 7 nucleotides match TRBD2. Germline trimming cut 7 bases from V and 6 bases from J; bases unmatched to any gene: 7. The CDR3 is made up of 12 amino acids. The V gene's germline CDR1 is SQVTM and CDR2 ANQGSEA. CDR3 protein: CSASSGADTQYF. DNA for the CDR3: TGCAGCGCAAGCAGCGGGGCGGATACGCAGTATTTT.

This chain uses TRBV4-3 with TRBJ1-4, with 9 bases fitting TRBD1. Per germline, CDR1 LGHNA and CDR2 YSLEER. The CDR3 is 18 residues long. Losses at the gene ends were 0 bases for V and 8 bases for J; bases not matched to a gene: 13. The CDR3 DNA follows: TGCGCCAGCAGCCAAGAGATTTGGGACAGGGCTCTATCCGAAAAACTGTTTTTT. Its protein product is CASSQEIWDRALSEKLFF.

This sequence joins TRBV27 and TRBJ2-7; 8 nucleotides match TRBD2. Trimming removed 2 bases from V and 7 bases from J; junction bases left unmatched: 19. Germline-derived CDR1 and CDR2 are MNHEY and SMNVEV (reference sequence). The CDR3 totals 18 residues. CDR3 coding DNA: TGTGCCAGCAGTTTAGAGCCCCCCGGACTAGCCGCAGGTTGGGAGCAGTACTTC. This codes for CASSLEPPGLAAGWEQYF.

The CDR3 reads CASSQQGVEAFF. The DNA for the CDR3 is TGCGCCAGCAGCCAACAGGGAGTAGAAGCTTTCTTT. The gene calls are TRBV5-1 and TRBJ1-1; perhaps TRBD1 as D (6 bases). The germline V and J ends were trimmed by 4 bases and 8 bases, with 12 bases remaining between them. This CDR3 comprises 12 residues. Germline V gene lookup returns CDR1 SGHRS and CDR2 YFSETQ.

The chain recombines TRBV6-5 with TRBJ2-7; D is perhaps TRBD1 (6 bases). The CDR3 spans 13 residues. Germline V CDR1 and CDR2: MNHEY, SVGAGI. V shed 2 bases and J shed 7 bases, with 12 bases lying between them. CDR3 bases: TGTGCCAGCAGTTACCAGGGGATGTCTGAGCAGTACTTC. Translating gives CASSYQGMSEQYF.

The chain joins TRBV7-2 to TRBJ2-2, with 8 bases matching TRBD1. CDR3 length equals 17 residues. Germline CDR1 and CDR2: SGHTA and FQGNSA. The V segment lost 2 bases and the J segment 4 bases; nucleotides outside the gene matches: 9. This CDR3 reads CASSLRAGTGFTGELFF. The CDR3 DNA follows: TGTGCCAGCAGCTTAAGGGCCGGGACAGGCTTCACCGGGGAGCTGTTTTTT.

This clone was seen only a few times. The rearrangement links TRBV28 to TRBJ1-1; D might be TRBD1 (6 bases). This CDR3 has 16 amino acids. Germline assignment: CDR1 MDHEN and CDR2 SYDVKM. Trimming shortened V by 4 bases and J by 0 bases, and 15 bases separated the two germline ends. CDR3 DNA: TGTGCCAGCAGTTCGTTAGGGGGTACGATGAACACTGAAGCTTTCTTT. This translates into CASSSLGGTMNTEAFF.

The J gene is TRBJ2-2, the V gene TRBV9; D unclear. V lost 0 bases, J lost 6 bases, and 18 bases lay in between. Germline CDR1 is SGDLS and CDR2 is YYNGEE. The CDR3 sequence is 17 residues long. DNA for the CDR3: TGTGCCAGCAGCGTAGGGAATCTTTTGGGCTCGGCCGGGGAGCTGTTTTTT. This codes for CASSVGNLLGSAGELFF. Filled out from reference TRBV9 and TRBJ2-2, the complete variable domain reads DSGVTQTPKHLITATGQRVTLRCSPRSGDLSVYWYQQSLDQGLQFLIQYYNGEERAKGNILERFSAQQFPDLHSELNLSSLELGDSALYFCASSVGNLLGSAGELFFGEGSRLTVL.

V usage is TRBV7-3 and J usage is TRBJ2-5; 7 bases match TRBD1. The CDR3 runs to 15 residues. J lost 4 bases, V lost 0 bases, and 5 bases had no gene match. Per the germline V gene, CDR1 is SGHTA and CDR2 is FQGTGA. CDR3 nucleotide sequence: TGTGCCAGCAGCTTAACAGACAGGGCGGGAGAGACCCAGTACTTC. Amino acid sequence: CASSLTDRAGETQYF.

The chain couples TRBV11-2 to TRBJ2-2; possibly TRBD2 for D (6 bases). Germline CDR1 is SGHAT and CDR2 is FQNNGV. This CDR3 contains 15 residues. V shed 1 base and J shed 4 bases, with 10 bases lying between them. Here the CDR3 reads CASSLAGVATGELFF. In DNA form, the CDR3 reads TGTGCCAGCAGCTTAGCGGGAGTGGCCACCGGGGAGCTGTTTTTT.

The CDR3 DNA reads TGCGCCAGCAGCTTGGAGACAGGGACCAGCTCCTACGAGCAGTACTTC. This translates into CASSLETGTSSYEQYF. V is TRBV5-1 and J is TRBJ2-7, with 7 bases aligning to TRBD1. The J segment lost 0 bases and the V segment lost 0 bases, leaving 6 bases of the junction unmatched. Germline values: CDR1 SGHRS, CDR2 YFSETQ. The CDR3 is made up of 16 amino acids.

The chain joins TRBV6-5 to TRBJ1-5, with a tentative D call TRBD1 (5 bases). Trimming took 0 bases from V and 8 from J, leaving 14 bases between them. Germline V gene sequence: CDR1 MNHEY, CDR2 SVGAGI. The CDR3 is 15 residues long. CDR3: CASSYSGTGGEPQHF. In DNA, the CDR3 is TGTGCCAGCAGTTACTCCGGGACCGGGGGTGAGCCCCAGCATTTT.

CDR3 region: CASSEIGPTAVSGNTIYF. In nucleotides, the CDR3 is TGTGCCAGCAGCGAAATCGGCCCAACAGCGGTCTCTGGAAACACCATATATTTT. The chain couples TRBV11-3 to TRBJ1-3; D is undetermined. Trimming pared 5 bases from V and 0 bases from J, leaving 20 bases between. This CDR3 comprises 18 residues. Germline values: CDR1 SGHNT, CDR2 YENEEA.